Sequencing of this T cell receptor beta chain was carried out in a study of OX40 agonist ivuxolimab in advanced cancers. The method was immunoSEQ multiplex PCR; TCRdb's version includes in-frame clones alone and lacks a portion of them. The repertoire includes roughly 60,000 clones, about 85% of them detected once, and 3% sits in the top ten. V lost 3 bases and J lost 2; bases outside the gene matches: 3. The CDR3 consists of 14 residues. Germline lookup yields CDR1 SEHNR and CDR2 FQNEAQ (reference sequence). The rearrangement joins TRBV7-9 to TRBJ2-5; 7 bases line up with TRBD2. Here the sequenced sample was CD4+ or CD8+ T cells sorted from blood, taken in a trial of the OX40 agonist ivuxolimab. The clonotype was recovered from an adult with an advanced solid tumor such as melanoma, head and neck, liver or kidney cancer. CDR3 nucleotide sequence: TGTGCCAGCAGCTTGGGAGGGCTACAAGAGACCCAGTACTTC. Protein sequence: CASSLGGLQETQYF.